Listed here are 9 T cell receptor beta chains from one sample, sequenced in a study of OX40 agonist ivuxolimab in advanced cancers. Sequencing was performed with immunoSEQ multiplex PCR; in TCRdb, only in-frame clones are kept and a portion is missing. Altogether 35,000 to 45,000 clones are present, 80% to 90% being singletons, with the ten largest covering approximately 31%. Sequencing was performed on CD4+ or CD8+ T cells sorted from blood, taken in a trial of the OX40 agonist ivuxolimab. The receptors shown here come from an adult with an advanced solid tumor such as melanoma, head and neck, liver or kidney cancer.

The chain joins TRBV28 to TRBJ1-1, with D possibly being TRBD1 (6 bases). Trimming took off 7 bases at V and 7 bases at J, with 10 bases between the two ends. The CDR3 consists of 11 residues. Germline values: CDR1 MDHEN, CDR2 SYDVKM. The CDR3 DNA is TGTGCCAGCACCCGGGGGCGTGAAGCTTTCTTT. Protein product: CASTRGREAFF.

The J gene is TRBJ2-7, the V gene TRBV28, with TRBD1 matching over 8 bases. This CDR3 is built from 18 residues. From germline, CDR1 is MDHEN and CDR2 SYDVKM. The ends lost 5 bases at V and 0 bases at J; junction bases unmatched: 15. This CDR3 is CASSDKIIRDRSSYEQYF. The DNA for the CDR3 is TGTGCCAGCAGTGATAAAATTATCCGGGACAGGAGCTCCTACGAGCAGTACTTC.

This clone was detected once. The rearrangement uses TRBV7-3 and TRBJ2-3; D ambiguous. V was pared by 5 bases and J by 2 bases, with 17 bases between. This CDR3 is 16 amino acids long. Germline V lookup: CDR1 SGHTA, CDR2 FQGTGA. CDR3 DNA sequence: TGTGCCAGCAGCCAGTTCGGCTCTACCTCCACAGATACGCAGTATTTT. Its protein product is CASSQFGSTSTDTQYF.

There are a few counts of this clone. CDR3 residues: CASSLAGAPQETQYF. In DNA, the CDR3 is TGCGCCAGCAGCTTGGCCGGGGCCCCCCAAGAGACCCAGTACTTC. The genes are TRBV5-1 and TRBJ2-5, with D perhaps matching TRBD1 or TRBD2 (5 bases each). This CDR3 comprises 15 residues. Germline CDR1 is SGHRS and CDR2 is YFSETQ. V was shortened by 0 bases and J by 1 base, with 10 bases between the two germline ends.

The V call is TRBV5-1, the J call TRBJ1-1; perhaps TRBD1 as D (5 bases). Germline V CDR1 and CDR2: SGHRS, YFSETQ. With 0 bases removed from V and 4 bases from J, the gap between germline ends came to 13 bases. The CDR3 is made up of 15 amino acids. The CDR3, as DNA: TGCGCCAGCAGCTTGGTCGCGGGGCCCTCCACTGAAGCTTTCTTT. Residues: CASSLVAGPSTEAFF.

V and J are TRBV5-1 and TRBJ2-2, with D unresolved. Per germline, CDR1 SGHRS and CDR2 YFSETQ. V gave up 3 bases and J gave up 1 base, with 4 bases separating them. This CDR3 spans 13 amino acids. DNA of the CDR3: TGCGCCAGCAGCTCTGAGAACACCGGGGAGCTGTTTTTT. Encoded protein: CASSSENTGELFF.

The gene calls are TRBV10-1 and TRBJ2-5; possible D gene TRBD2, 7 bases. Germline-derived CDR1 and CDR2 are WNHNN and SYGVQD (reference sequence). Trimming shortened V by 5 bases and J by 5 bases, and 9 bases separated the two germline ends. The CDR3 contains 12 residues. CDR3 amino acids: CASSPGGETQYF. In DNA, the CDR3 is TGCGCCAGCAGTCCGGGGGGCGAGACCCAGTACTTC.

The chain combines TRBV7-2 with TRBJ2-5; 12 nucleotides match TRBD2. The V gene's germline CDR1 is SGHTA and CDR2 FQGNSA. This CDR3 region has 16 residues. Trimming removed 1 base from V and 4 bases from J; junction bases left unmatched: 4. The CDR3 sequence: CASSLVLAGGRETQYF. CDR3 nucleotides: TGTGCCAGCAGCTTAGTACTAGCGGGGGGTAGAGAGACCCAGTACTTC.

The chain recombines TRBV7-8 with TRBJ2-3; possibly TRBD1 for D (5 bases). Trimming took off 0 bases at V and 4 bases at J, with 5 bases between the two ends. This CDR3 comprises 13 residues. CDR1 and CDR2 from the germline V gene are SGHVS and FQNEAQ. In DNA, the CDR3 is TGTGCCAGCAGCTTAGCCAGGGCAGATACGCAGTATTTT. Residues: CASSLARADTQYF. Together with reference TRBV7-8 and TRBJ2-3, the CDR3 gives the full variable domain: GAGVSQSPRYKVAKRGQDVALRCDPISGHVSLFWYQQALGQGPEFLTYFQNEAQLDKSGLPSDRFFAERPEGSVSTLKIQRTQQEDSAVYLCASSLARADTQYFGPGTRLTVL.